This TCR beta chain was retrieved from a study of blood T cell repertoires in COVID-19. Study background: Sites in the United States, Italy and Spain provided acute and convalescent COVID-19 samples. From T cells, B-cell-depleted T cells, or PBMCs came the material, which was cDNA or gDNA.

Seattle patients were enrolled while actively infected and followed longitudinally. Per the germline V gene, CDR1 is KGHSH and CDR2 is LQKENI. Between the trimmed V and J ends, which lost 3 bases and 2 bases, there was a span of 9 bases. The CDR3 spans 14 residues. In the source study's methods: For nucleated cells, counts were estimated from reference gene primer amplification. Repertoires were generated with immunoSEQ multiplex PCR, while TCRdb's copy carries only in-frame clones and drops some. V, J and clone size are taken as reported in that table, and D and trimming were inferred from the DNA itself. The sample shows fewer than 200,000 clones, 83% of them seen only once.

The receptor comes from a woman aged 65 to 85 with COVID-19, enrolled during active disease. This sequence joins TRBV18 and TRBJ2-3; possible D gene TRBD1, 6 bases. The sequencing input was peripheral blood. CDR3 bases: TGTGCCAGCTCACCTCAGGGGACCACAGATACGCAGTATTTT. Translating gives CASSPQGTTDTQYF.